These 4 T cell receptor beta chains were all obtained from the same sample, sequenced in a study of cytomegalovirus exposure and HLA in healthy donors. The study ran its PCR with 60 Vbeta and 13 Jbeta primers. The data were produced by immunoSEQ multiplex PCR, yet TCRdb's version contains in-frame clones alone and is incomplete. The repertoire consists of around 100,000 clones, with 55% to 80% occurring once and the leading ten covering less than 5%. The sample was PBMCs. These receptors were obtained from a human donor in good health.

The V gene is TRBV7-6, the J gene TRBJ2-5; 11 nucleotides match TRBD2. The length of the CDR3 is 15 residues. Trimming removed 5 bases from V and 5 bases from J; junction bases left unmatched: 7. Germline CDR1 reads SGHVS; CDR2 reads FNYEAQ. The CDR3 nucleotides are TGTGCCAGCAGCCGACTAGCGGGACGGGAGGAGACCCAGTACTTC. Amino acids: CASSRLAGREETQYF.

This chain uses TRBV7-8 with TRBJ1-5; D is unclear. Germline CDR1 is SGHVS and CDR2 is FQNEAQ. V dropped 1 base and J dropped 6 bases, with 7 bases sitting between them. The CDR3 is 13 amino acids. The CDR3 DNA reads as TGTGCCAGCAGCTTAGGGGGAGGTCAGCCCCAGCATTTT. This encodes CASSLGGGQPQHF.

The chain combines TRBV7-3 with TRBJ2-2; D is ambiguous. This CDR3 contains 14 residues. CDR1 and CDR2 from the germline V gene are SGHTA and FQGTGA. Deletions cut 0 bases from V and 3 bases from J, with 5 bases between. CDR3 protein: CASSLTGHTGELFF. The CDR3 DNA follows: TGTGCCAGCAGCTTAACGGGCCACACCGGGGAGCTGTTTTTT.

This chain links TRBV15 with TRBJ1-1, with 7 bases fitting TRBD1. The CDR3 loop spans 14 amino acids. Germline V gene lookup returns CDR1 LNHNV and CDR2 YYDKDF (reference sequence). Trimming took 3 bases from V and 2 from J; bases not matched to a gene: 3. The CDR3 loop is CATSSHRGNTEAFF. The CDR3 DNA is TGTGCCACCAGCAGCCACAGGGGAAACACTGAAGCTTTCTTT. The full variable domain, in which reference TRBV15 and TRBJ1-1 provide the parts outside the CDR3, is DAMVIQNPRYQVTQFGKPVTLSCSQTLNHNVMYWYQQKSSQAPKLLFHYYDKDFNNEADTPDNFQSRRPNTSFCFLDIRSPGLGDTAMYLCATSSHRGNTEAFFGQGTRLTVV.